The present TCR beta chain was sequenced within a study of blood T cells in healthy people across ages (dated by TCRdb to between 2015 and 2017). Some background on the complete study: In model experiments, template switching captured about one uniquely barcoded TCR beta cDNA molecule for every two T cells. Using deep sequencing normalized with unique cDNA molecular identifiers, the study measured how TCR beta repertoire diversity changes with age. Donors were grouped into four age groups: young (average roughly 17 years), middle-aged (39), aged (around 60) and long-lived (around 82). To avoid experimental bias, donors of different ages were randomly spread across the sequencing lanes. For two donors (one aged 18 to 29 and one aged 80 or older), the study analyzed two additional independent replicas of 1 million unique cDNA reads from the same blood draw.

Reading the germline V gene (reference sequence) gives CDR1 MNHEY and CDR2 SMNVEV. The CDR3 numbers 13 residues from cysteine through phenylalanine. The kept DNA is CDR3 alone, 39 bases in frame from the first base. Preparation of the library involved 5' RACE. TCRdb shows the sequencer as Illumina HiSeq 2500. A second roughly 7 to 12 cycle PCR used a sample-barcoded 5' primer and a J-beta primer mix. A unique molecular identifier was introduced onto each TCR beta cDNA molecule by a template-switch 5' adaptor carrying 12 random nucleotides. Each sample yielded at least 3 million CDR3-containing paired-end reads. All of the RNA was converted into first-strand cDNA using the Mint cDNA synthesis kit, with a TRBC-specific oligonucleotide serving as the primer. All cDNA was treated with uracil-DNA glycosylase and then went through a first 18-cycle PCR with the universal primers M1SS and BC2_uni_R. On the authors' methods: Normalization of each sample was performed by random selection of 1 million high-quality reads, each carrying a distinct molecular identifier. Instead of being binned into consensus sequences, reads that shared molecular identifiers were thrown out. MiTCR, run with a Q25 quality threshold and the strictest error-elimination algorithm, handled CDR3 identification, clonotype clustering and error correction. A nonparametric unseen species model using Euler transformation provided a lower-bound estimate of total TCR beta diversity. TCRdb itself trimmed the public reads at Q25 with fastp, ran MiXCR and retained productive beta chains. Entries are consolidated by CDR3 protein sequence, retaining the most common genes and DNA. The V and J calls were determined by TCRdb, not by the authors. This sample comprises about 1,400,000 distinct CDR3 sequences, approximately 38% of them detected only once. The ten largest clones take up roughly 8.2% of the sample.

On the study overall, not on this receptor specifically: Estimates of total diversity from one million sequenced T cells were regarded as lower bounds and underestimates. Compared with the aged group, the long-lived group had more naive CD4+ T cells, fewer expanded clones and increased TCR diversity, a pattern suggesting age selection. Because the CMV infection status of the donors was unknown, age-related changes in expanded clonotypes may potentially have been confounded. Since profiling was done on bulk unsorted PBMCs, naive and antigen-experienced compartments could not be conclusively compared. Observed TCR beta diversity per million T cells fell roughly linearly with age, and a significant reduction was already apparent by age around 40. There was a strong correlation between observed TCR beta diversity and the percentage of naive T cells measured by flow cytometry.

The approximately 41 donors, aged roughly 6 to 95 years, were systemically healthy Caucasian individuals from Russia. Each donor gave roughly 9 milliliters of peripheral blood, drawn into EDTA-treated Vacutainer tubes. Ficoll-Paque density-gradient centrifugation was used to isolate PBMCs, with at least 7 million obtained per sample. Total RNA was extracted from PBMCs with Trizol reagent, with at least 6 micrograms obtained per sample. The percentages of naive CD45RAhigh/CD27high T cells were determined by flow cytometry on a PBMC aliquot from every donor. Concerning this clonotype itself: What antigen it recognizes has not been identified. The germline gene is not matched at one end of the junction; a read error may be the cause.

The chain was built from TRBV27 and TRBJ2-1, with TRBD2 as a weak D call on 5 bases. Source material: blood. The origin of this receptor is a woman aged 18-30 years in good health. The nucleotides read TGTACCAGCAGTTCCGACACGGGGAATGAGCAGTTCTTC. This translates into CTSSSDTGNEQFF.